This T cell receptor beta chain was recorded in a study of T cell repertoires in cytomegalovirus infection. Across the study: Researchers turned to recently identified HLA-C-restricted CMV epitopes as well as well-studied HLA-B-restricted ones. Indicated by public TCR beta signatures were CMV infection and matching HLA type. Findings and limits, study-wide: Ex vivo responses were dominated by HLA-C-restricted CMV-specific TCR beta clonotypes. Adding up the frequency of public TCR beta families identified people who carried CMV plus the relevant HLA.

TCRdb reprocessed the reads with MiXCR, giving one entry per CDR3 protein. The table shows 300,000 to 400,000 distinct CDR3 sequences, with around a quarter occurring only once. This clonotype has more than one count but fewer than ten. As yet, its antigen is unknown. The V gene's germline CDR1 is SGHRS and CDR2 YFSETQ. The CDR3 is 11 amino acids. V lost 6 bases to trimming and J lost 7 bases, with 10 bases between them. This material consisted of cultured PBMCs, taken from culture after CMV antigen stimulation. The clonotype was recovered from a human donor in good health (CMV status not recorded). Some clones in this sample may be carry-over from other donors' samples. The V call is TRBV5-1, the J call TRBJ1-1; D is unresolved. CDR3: CASISGREAFF. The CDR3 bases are TGCGCCAGCATCAGCGGACGTGAAGCTTTCTTT.